This T cell receptor (beta chain) was retrieved from a study of cytomegalovirus exposure and HLA in healthy donors. For the study at large: A previous analysis identified 95 million to 120 million unique TCR beta sequences derived from some 170 million T cells.

Study-wide results and limits: Prior analysis indicated that the majority of TCR beta V segments exhibited productivity approximately 87% or approximately 30% of the time. Available immune exposure information covered CMV serostatus only.

Vbeta (60) and Jbeta (13) primers were used in the PCR. Some clones are missing from TCRdb's copy, which holds only in-frame ones; the method was immunoSEQ multiplex PCR. The sample comprises about 98,000 clones, about two thirds of which are singletons, and 2% to 3% rests with the top ten. CDR1 is GTSNPN and CDR2 is SVGIG in the germline V gene (reference sequence). The V gene lost 1 base and the J gene lost 6 bases, with 7 bases spanning the gap. The CDR3 has 12 residues. Of note for this clone: Its antigen is undetermined.

V is TRBV30 and J is TRBJ2-1, with D maybe TRBD1 (6 bases). The source of this sequence is a man over 45 in good health and CMV-seronegative. Input material: PBMCs. CDR3 in amino acids: CAWSEGGNEQFF. The CDR3 nucleotides read TGTGCCTGGAGTGAAGGGGGCAATGAGCAGTTCTTC.